This paragraph reports one T cell receptor (beta chain). As yet, its antigen is unknown. The sample belongs to a study of shared clonotypes between healthy human individuals. Study donors comprised healthy, HIV-negative adults devoid of recent acute infection or vaccination. Whole-study results and caveats: Among the subsets, naive ones generally showed larger estimated richness than memory ones.

Germline V lookup: CDR1 MDHEN, CDR2 SYDVKM. The CDR3 totals 15 residues. V lost 5 bases and J 4 bases, leaving 18 bases between the germline ends. The repertoire was sequenced with immunoSEQ multiplex PCR; TCRdb's copy has only in-frame clones and lacks some. The table lists approximately 2.1 million clones, approximately 93% of them singletons, with under 0.45% in the top ten. The TCR was taken from a man between 18 and 35 years old in good health. Some clones in this sample may be carry-over from other donors' samples. What was sequenced was naive CD4+ T cells from PBMCs. Subset specified: CD45RA+ positively selected. This chain uses TRBV28 with TRBJ2-7, with D possibly being TRBD1 or TRBD2 (6 bases each). The CDR3 protein is CASSITGRSSYEQYF. In DNA, the CDR3 is TGTGCCAGCAGTATTACAGGGAGGAGCTCATACGAGCAGTACTTC. Combining the CDR3 with reference TRBV28 and TRBJ2-7 gives the whole variable domain DVKVTQSSRYLVKRTGEKVFLECVQDMDHENMFWYRQDPGLGLRLIYFSYDVKMKEKGDIPEGYSVSREKKERFSLILESASTNQTSMYLCASSITGRSSYEQYFGPGTRLTVT.